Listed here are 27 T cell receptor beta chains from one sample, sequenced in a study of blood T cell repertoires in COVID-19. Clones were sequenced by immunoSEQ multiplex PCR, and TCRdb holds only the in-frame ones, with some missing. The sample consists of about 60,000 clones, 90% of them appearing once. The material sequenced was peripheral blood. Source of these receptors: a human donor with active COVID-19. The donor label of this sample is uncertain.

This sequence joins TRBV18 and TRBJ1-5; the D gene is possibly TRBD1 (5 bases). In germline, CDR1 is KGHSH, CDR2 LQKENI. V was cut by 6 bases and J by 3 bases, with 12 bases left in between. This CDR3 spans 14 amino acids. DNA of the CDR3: TGTGCCAGCTCTCTGACAGATTTCAATCAGCCCCAGCATTTT. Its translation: CASSLTDFNQPQHF.

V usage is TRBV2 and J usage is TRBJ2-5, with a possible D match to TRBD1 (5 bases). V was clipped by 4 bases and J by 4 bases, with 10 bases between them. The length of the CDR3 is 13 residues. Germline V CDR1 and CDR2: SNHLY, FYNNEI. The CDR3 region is CASSAWQGETQYF. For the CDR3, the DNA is TGTGCCAGCAGTGCCTGGCAGGGAGAGACCCAGTACTTC.

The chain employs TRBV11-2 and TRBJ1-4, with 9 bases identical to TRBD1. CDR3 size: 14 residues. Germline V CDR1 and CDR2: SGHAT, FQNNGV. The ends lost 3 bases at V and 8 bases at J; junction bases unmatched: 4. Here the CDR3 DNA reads TGTGCCAGCAGCTTTGGGACAGGGCGGGAAAAACTGTTTTTT. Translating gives CASSFGTGREKLFF. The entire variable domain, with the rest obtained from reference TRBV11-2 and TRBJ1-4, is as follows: EAGVAQSPRYKIIEKRQSVAFWCNPISGHATLYWYQQILGQGPKLLIQFQNNGVVDDSQLPKDRFSAERLKGVDSTLKIQPAKLEDSAVYLCASSFGTGREKLFFGSGTQLSVL.

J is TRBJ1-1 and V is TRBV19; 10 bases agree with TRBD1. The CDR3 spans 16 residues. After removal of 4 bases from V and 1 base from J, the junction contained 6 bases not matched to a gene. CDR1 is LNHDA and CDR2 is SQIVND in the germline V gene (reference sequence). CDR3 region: CASSKGTGVRNTEAFF. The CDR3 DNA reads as TGTGCCAGTAGTAAGGGGACAGGGGTGAGGAACACTGAAGCTTTCTTT.

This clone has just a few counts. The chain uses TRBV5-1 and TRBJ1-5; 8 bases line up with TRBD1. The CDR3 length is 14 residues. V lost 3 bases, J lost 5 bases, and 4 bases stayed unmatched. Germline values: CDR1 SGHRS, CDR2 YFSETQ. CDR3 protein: CASSSDRGYQPQHF. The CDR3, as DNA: TGCGCCAGCAGCTCCGACAGGGGCTATCAGCCCCAGCATTTT.

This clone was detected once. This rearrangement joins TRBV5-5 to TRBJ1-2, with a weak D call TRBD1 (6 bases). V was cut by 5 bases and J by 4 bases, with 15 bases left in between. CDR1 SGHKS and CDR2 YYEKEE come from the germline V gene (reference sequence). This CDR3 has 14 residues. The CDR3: CASRPGLGGYGYTF. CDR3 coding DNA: TGTGCCAGCAGGCCAGGGTTAGGGGGCTATGGCTACACCTTC.

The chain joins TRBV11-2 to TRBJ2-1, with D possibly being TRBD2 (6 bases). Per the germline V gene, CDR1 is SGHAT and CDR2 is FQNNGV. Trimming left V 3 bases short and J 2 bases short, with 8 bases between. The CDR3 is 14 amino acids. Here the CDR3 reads CASSLAGTYNEQFF. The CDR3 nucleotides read TGTGCCAGCAGCTTGGCGGGAACCTACAATGAGCAGTTCTTC.

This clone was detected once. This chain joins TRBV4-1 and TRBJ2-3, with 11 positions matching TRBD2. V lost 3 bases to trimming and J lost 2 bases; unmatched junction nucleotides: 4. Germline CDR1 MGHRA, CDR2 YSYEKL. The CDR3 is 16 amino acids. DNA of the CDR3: TGCGCCAGCAGCCAGGTTAGCGGGGGGGCCACAGATACGCAGTATTTT. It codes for CASSQVSGGATDTQYF.

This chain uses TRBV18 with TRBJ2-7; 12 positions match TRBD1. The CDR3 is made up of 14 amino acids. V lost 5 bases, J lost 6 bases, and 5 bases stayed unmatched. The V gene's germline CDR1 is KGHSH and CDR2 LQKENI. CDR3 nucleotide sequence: TGTGCCAGCTCAGAGGGACAGGGGGCAGTCGAGCAGTACTTC. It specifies CASSEGQGAVEQYF.

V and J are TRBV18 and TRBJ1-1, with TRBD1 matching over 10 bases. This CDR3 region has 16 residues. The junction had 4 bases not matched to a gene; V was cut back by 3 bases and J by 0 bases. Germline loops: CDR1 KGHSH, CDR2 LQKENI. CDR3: CASSPGTGALNTEAFF. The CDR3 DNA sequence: TGTGCCAGCTCACCCGGGACAGGGGCTCTGAACACTGAAGCTTTCTTT.

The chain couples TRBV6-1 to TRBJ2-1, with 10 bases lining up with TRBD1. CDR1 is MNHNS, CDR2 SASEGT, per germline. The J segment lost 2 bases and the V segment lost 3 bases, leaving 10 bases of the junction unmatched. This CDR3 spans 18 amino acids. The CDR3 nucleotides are TGTGCCAGCAGTGAGGGACAGGGGAGGGGTAGGACCTACAATGAGCAGTTCTTC. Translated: CASSEGQGRGRTYNEQFF.

The CDR3 DNA sequence: TGTGCAAGTCGCTTAGCCAAAATACGACAGGGCCCCGGCTACACCTTC. As protein: CASRLAKIRQGPGYTF. This rearrangement joins TRBV12-2 to TRBJ1-2; TRBD1, the D gene given by the table, was not confirmed from the DNA. TRBV12-2 is described as a pseudogene. CDR3 size: 16 residues.

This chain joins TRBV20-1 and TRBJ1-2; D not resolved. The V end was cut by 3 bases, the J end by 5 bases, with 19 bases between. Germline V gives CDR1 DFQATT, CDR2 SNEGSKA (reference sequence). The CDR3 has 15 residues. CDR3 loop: CSASYPATFGYGYTF. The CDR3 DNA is TGCAGTGCTAGTTACCCGGCCACCTTCGGGTATGGCTACACCTTC.

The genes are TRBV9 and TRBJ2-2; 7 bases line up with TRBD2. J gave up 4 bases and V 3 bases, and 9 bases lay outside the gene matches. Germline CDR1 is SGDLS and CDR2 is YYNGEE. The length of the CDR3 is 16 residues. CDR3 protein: CASSEGSGVGTGELFF. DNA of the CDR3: TGTGCCAGCAGCGAGGGGAGCGGGGTGGGCACCGGGGAGCTGTTTTTT. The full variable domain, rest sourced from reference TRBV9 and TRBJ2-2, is DSGVTQTPKHLITATGQRVTLRCSPRSGDLSVYWYQQSLDQGLQFLIQYYNGEERAKGNILERFSAQQFPDLHSELNLSSLELGDSALYFCASSEGSGVGTGELFFGEGSRLTVL.

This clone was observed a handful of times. DNA of the CDR3: TGCGCCAGCAGTGAGCCCTTGGGACAGCTTCGGTCCTACGAGCAGTACGTC. This gives the protein CASSEPLGQLRSYEQYV. This chain links TRBV10-2 with TRBJ2-7; 7 bases agree with TRBD1. V was pared by 2 bases and J by 1 base, with 11 bases of the junction left unmatched. CDR3 length: 17 residues. Germline V CDR1 and CDR2: WSHSY, SAAADI.

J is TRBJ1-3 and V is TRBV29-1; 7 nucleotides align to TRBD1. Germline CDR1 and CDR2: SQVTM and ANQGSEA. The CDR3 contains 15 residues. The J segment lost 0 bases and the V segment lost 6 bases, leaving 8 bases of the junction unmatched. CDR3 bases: TGCAGCGTAGCCACAGGGGCTTACTCTGGAAACACCATATATTTT. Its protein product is CSVATGAYSGNTIYF.

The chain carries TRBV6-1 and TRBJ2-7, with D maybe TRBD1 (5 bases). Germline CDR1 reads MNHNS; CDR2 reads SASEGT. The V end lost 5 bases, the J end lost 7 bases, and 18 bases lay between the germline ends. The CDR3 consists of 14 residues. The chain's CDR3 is CASSFQGSYVEQYV. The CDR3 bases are TGTGCCAGCAGTTTTCAGGGAAGTTACGTGGAGCAGTACGTC.

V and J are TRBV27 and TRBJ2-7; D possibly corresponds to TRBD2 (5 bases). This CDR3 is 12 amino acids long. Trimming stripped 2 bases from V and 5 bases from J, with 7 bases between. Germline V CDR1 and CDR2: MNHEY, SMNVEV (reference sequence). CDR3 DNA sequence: TGTGCCAGCAGTTTACCCGGGAACGAGCAGTACTTC. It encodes CASSLPGNEQYF.

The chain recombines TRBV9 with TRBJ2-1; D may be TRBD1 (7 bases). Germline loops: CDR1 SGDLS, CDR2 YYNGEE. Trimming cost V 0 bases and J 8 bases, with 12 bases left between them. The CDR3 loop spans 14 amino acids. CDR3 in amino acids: CASSVEQGEDEQFF. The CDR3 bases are TGTGCCAGCAGCGTAGAGCAGGGGGAGGATGAGCAGTTCTTC.

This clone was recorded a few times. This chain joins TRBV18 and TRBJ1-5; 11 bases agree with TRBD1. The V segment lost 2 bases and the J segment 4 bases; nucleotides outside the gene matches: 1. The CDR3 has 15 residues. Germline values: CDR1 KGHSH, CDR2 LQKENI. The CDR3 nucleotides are TGTGCCAGCTCACCAGGACAGGGGGCTAATCAGCCCCAGCATTTT. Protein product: CASSPGQGANQPQHF. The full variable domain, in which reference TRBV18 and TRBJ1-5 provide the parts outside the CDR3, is NAGVMQNPRHLVRRRGQEARLRCSPMKGHSHVYWYRQLPEEGLKFMVYLQKENIIDESGMPKERFSAEFPKEGPSILRIQQVVRGDSAAYFCASSPGQGANQPQHFGDGTRLSIL.

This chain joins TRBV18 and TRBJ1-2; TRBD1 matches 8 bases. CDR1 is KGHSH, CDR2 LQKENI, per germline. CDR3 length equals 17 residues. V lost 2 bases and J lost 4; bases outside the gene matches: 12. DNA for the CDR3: TGTGCCAGCTCACCATTAGGAGGGACAGGTTCCGCCTATGGCTACACCTTC. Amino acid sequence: CASSPLGGTGSAYGYTF.

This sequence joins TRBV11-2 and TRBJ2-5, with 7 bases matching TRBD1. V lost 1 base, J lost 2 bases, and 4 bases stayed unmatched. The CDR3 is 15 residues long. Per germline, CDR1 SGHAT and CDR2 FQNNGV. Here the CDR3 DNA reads TGTGCCAGCAGCTTAGCCAGGGGGTGGCAAGAGACCCAGTACTTC. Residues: CASSLARGWQETQYF.

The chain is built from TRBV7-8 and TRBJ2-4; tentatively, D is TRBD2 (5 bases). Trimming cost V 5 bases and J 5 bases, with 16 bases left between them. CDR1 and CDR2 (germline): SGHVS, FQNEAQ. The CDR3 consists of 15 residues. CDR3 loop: CASSPDSEGQNIQYF. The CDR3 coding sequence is TGTGCCAGCAGCCCAGATAGCGAAGGGCAAAACATTCAGTACTTC.

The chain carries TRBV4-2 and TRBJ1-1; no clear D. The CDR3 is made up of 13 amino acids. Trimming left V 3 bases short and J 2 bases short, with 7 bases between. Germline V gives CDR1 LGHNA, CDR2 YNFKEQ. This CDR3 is CASSQASNTEAFF. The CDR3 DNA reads TGTGCCAGCAGCCAGGCTTCCAACACTGAAGCTTTCTTT.

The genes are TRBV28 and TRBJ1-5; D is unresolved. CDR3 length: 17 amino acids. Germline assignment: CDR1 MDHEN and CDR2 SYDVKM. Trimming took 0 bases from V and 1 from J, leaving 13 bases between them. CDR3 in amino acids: CASSLWGEKASNQPQHF. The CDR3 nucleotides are TGTGCCAGCAGTTTATGGGGCGAGAAAGCAAGCAATCAGCCCCAGCATTTT.

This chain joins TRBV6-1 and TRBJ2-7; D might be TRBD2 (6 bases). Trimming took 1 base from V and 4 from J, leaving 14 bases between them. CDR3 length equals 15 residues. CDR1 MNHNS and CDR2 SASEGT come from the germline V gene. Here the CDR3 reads CASSEGFVGGYEQYV. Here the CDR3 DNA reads TGTGCCAGCAGTGAAGGCTTTGTGGGGGGATACGAGCAGTACGTC.

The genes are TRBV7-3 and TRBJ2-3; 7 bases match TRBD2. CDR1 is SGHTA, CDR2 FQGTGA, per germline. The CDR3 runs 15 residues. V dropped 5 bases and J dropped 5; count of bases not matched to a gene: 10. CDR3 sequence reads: CASSPPSGGVDTQYF. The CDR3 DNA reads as TGTGCCAGCAGCCCCCCTAGCGGTGGAGTAGATACGCAGTATTTT.